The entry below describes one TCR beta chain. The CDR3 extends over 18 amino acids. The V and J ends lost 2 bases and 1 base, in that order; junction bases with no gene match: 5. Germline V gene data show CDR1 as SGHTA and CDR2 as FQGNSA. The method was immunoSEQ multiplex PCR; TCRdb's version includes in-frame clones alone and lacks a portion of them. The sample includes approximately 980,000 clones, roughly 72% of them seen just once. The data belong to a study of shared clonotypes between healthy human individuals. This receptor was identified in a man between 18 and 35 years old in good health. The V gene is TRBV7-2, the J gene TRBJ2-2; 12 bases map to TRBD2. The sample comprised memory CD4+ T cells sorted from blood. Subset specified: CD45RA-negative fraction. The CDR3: CASSLRVGLAGNTGELFF. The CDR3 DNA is TGTGCCAGCAGCTTAAGAGTGGGACTAGCGGGGAACACCGGGGAGCTGTTTTTT.